Listed here are 15 T cell receptor beta chains from one sample, sequenced in a study of shared clonotypes between healthy human individuals. Only in-frame clones appear in the TCRdb table, and some are missing; sequencing was by immunoSEQ multiplex PCR. The sample includes 2,500,000 or so clones, 85% to 95% of them seen just once. The sample comprised naive CD4+ T cells from PBMCs. Sample subset: CD45RA+ positively selected. The receptors were gathered from a man younger than 35 in good health. Some clones in this sample may be carry-over from other donors' samples.

On this clone itself: Since the CDR3 does not end with the conserved phenylalanine or tryptophan, this likely comes from a read error. No DNA is shown, since the ends of the CDR3 on it are uncertain; the CDR3 is the one TCRdb lists. The J gene is TRBJ2-7, the V gene TRBV19. The CDR3 spans 13 residues, counting both ends. Germline V CDR1 and CDR2: LNHDA, SQIVND (reference sequence). The CDR3 spells CASSMRWRHPQGL.

About this clone: Additional DNA sequences in this sample encode the identical CDR3. The chain combines TRBV7-9 with TRBJ1-2, with no clear D. From germline, CDR1 is SEHNR and CDR2 FQNEAQ (reference sequence). Between the trimmed V and J ends, which lost 1 base and 7 bases, there was a span of 7 bases. This CDR3 region has 12 residues. The CDR3 here is CASSLEGFGYTF. The CDR3 region has the DNA TGTGCCAGCAGCTTAGAAGGATTTGGCTACACCTTC. Looking up the rest from reference TRBV7-9 and TRBJ1-2 gives the full variable domain: DTGVSQNPRHKITKRGQNVTFRCDPISEHNRLYWYRQTLGQGPEFLTYFQNEAQLEKSRLLSDRFSAERPKGSFSTLEIQRTEQGDSAMYLCASSLEGFGYTFGSGTRLTVV.

The chain is built from TRBV6-1 and TRBJ1-3; D ambiguous. This CDR3 spans 18 amino acids. With 2 bases removed from V and 4 bases from J, the gap between germline ends came to 21 bases. Germline V lookup: CDR1 MNHNS, CDR2 SASEGT. The CDR3 reads CASSELRPGGFSGNTIYF. DNA of the CDR3: TGTGCCAGCAGTGAATTACGCCCTGGAGGTTTTTCAGGAAACACCATATATTTT.

This chain joins TRBV28 and TRBJ2-1, with TRBD2 matching 14 bases. CDR3 size: 18 residues. The V gene's germline CDR1 is MDHEN and CDR2 SYDVKM. Losses at the gene ends were 4 bases for V and 9 bases for J; bases not matched to a gene: 14. CDR3 region: CASSWIAGTSGSGSEQFF. DNA of the CDR3: TGTGCCAGCAGTTGGATTGCCGGGACTAGCGGGAGTGGAAGTGAGCAGTTCTTC.

CDR3 bases: TGTGCCAGCGATCTAGGGGGCGCGAGAACTGAAGCTTTCTTT. Translating gives CASDLGGARTEAFF. The chain links TRBV6-1 to TRBJ1-1; 7 bases are a match to TRBD1. The CDR3 contains 14 residues. V lost 8 bases and J lost 5; bases outside the gene matches: 11. Germline V gives CDR1 MNHNS, CDR2 SASEGT.

The chain links TRBV5-1 to TRBJ2-7, with 14 bases fitting TRBD2. CDR1 and CDR2 (germline): SGHRS, YFSETQ. The V gene end was trimmed by 4 bases and the J gene end by 3 bases; junction bases not matched to a gene: 12. The CDR3 has 18 residues. The CDR3, as DNA: TGCGCCAGCAGCGGGACCGGGACTAGCGGGAGTAACTACTACGAGCAGTACTTC. The encoded protein is CASSGTGTSGSNYYEQYF.

The V gene is TRBV5-5, the J gene TRBJ2-3, with 8 bases lining up with TRBD2. The CDR3 has 16 amino acids. CDR1 SGHKS and CDR2 YYEKEE come from the germline V gene (reference sequence). The trim removed 4 bases at V and 4 bases at J, leaving 11 bases unmatched. The CDR3 sequence: CASSGTSGPFPDTQYF. The CDR3 nucleotides are TGTGCCAGCAGCGGTACTAGCGGACCCTTCCCAGATACGCAGTATTTT.

The genes are TRBV21-1 and TRBJ2-7; the table's D call, TRBD2, has no DNA check behind it. TRBV21-1 is tagged as a pseudogene. CDR3 length: 13 residues. CDR3 nucleotides: TGTGCCAGCAGCATAACGAGGAGTTACGAGCAGTACTTC. Amino acids: CASSITRSYEQYF.

The chain combines TRBV11-2 with TRBJ1-2, with D uncertain. Germline V lookup: CDR1 SGHAT, CDR2 FQNNGV. V was cut by 4 bases and J by 3 bases, with 12 bases left in between. The CDR3 spans 14 residues. CDR3 residues: CASSSLRAYYGYTF. CDR3 nucleotides: TGTGCCAGCAGCTCCCTCCGGGCTTACTATGGCTACACCTTC.

V and J are TRBV4-2 and TRBJ2-1, with a weak D call TRBD1 (6 bases). CDR3 length: 17 amino acids. CDR1 is LGHNA, CDR2 YNFKEQ, per germline. V lost 0 bases and J lost 3, with 15 bases in between. The CDR3 nucleotides read TGTGCCAGCAGCCAAGACTGGGCAGGGGACGGCTACAATGAGCAGTTCTTC. Protein: CASSQDWAGDGYNEQFF.

This chain connects TRBV7-7 to TRBJ2-5; D gene uncertain. Germline assignment: CDR1 SSHAT and CDR2 FNYEAQ (reference sequence). V shed 2 bases and J shed 5 bases, with 15 bases lying between them. The CDR3 sequence is 15 residues long. The CDR3 spells CASSLMDGAWETQYF. The CDR3 nucleotides are TGTGCCAGCAGCTTAATGGACGGAGCTTGGGAGACCCAGTACTTC.

The chain carries TRBV27 and TRBJ2-7; 11 bases map to TRBD1. CDR3 size: 14 residues. V trimming: 6 bases; J trimming: 5 bases; junction bases outside the gene matches: 6. Germline CDR1 and CDR2: MNHEY and SMNVEV (reference sequence). This CDR3 is CASSPGQGGNEQYF. The CDR3 region has the DNA TGTGCCAGCAGCCCGGGACAGGGGGGAAACGAGCAGTACTTC.

The rearrangement links TRBV11-3 to TRBJ2-3; 8 bases are a match to TRBD2. Trimming removed 4 bases from V and 5 bases from J; junction bases left unmatched: 8. CDR1 and CDR2 from the germline V gene are SGHNT and YENEEA. The CDR3 length is 15 residues. In DNA form, the CDR3 reads TGTGCCAGCAGCTGGAGCGGGAGTGGGAGAGATACGCAGTATTTT. This gives the protein CASSWSGSGRDTQYF.

The chain is built from TRBV28 and TRBJ2-7; the D is unclear. V dropped 3 bases and J dropped 6 bases, with 12 bases sitting between them. Per germline, CDR1 MDHEN and CDR2 SYDVKM. The CDR3 has 13 amino acids. DNA of the CDR3: TGTGCCAGCAGTTTCGCGGTACGTGGCGAGCAGTACTTC. It specifies CASSFAVRGEQYF.

The chain carries TRBV4-2 and TRBJ2-3; D gene ambiguous. The CDR3 is 16 residues long. Germline lookup yields CDR1 LGHNA and CDR2 YNFKEQ. V gave up 0 bases and J gave up 4 bases, with 14 bases separating them. CDR3 sequence: CASSQEGQYESDTQYF. CDR3 sequence (DNA): TGTGCCAGCAGCCAAGAAGGGCAGTACGAATCAGATACGCAGTATTTT.